This T cell receptor (beta chain) appears in the sequencing data of a study of regulatory T cells in long-lasting Graves disease. About the research overall: Positivity for TSH receptor antibodies plus over 5 years of antithyroid drugs meant persistent Graves' disease.

V lost 2 bases and J 4 bases, leaving 11 bases between the germline ends. The germline V gene encodes CDR1 KGHSH and CDR2 LQKENI. There are 14 residues in the CDR3. Both iRepertoire HTBI primers and Arm-PCR of CDR3 regions were used to build the TCR beta libraries. TCRdb re-called the multiplex PCR reads through MiXCR, storing one row per CDR3 protein. The table shows roughly 500,000 distinct CDR3 sequences, with roughly 20% occurring only once. Stated time point: persistent/refractory GD, antithyroid drugs over 5 years with positive TRAb. TCR sequences were obtained from RNA taken from PBMCs. This TCR came from a female donor with Graves disease. The chain uses TRBV18 and TRBJ1-1, with D possibly being TRBD1 (6 bases). The starting material was peripheral blood mononuclear cells (PBMCs), obtained when the disease was refractory, from a patient treated with antithyroid drugs. This chain's CDR3 is CASSPLGGRTEAFF. In nucleotides, the CDR3 is TGTGCCAGCTCACCATTAGGGGGGCGCACTGAAGCTTTCTTT.